Following are 8 T cell receptor beta chains from one sample sequenced in a study of yellow fever vaccine responses in identical twins. TCRdb re-derived calls from the RT-PCR reads in MiXCR, one entry per CDR3 protein. Of around 16,000 distinct CDR3 sequences in the sample, about four fifths were seen once. The input for sequencing was T cells from blood (PBMCs), unsorted or a sorted subset (not recorded which), taken before or after yellow fever vaccination (not recorded which). All receptors derive from a woman under 30 who received the yellow fever vaccine.

The chain's CDR3 is CSVGLGSPEQFF. In nucleotides, the CDR3 is TGCAGCGTTGGACTAGGAAGCCCTGAGCAGTTCTTC. The genes are TRBV29-1 and TRBJ2-1; the D gene is possibly TRBD2 (6 bases). This CDR3 comprises 12 residues. V dropped 4 bases and J dropped 9 bases, with 13 bases sitting between them. CDR1 is SQVTM and CDR2 is ANQGSEA in the germline V gene.

The sample holds a few counts of this clonotype. V and J are TRBV6-1 and TRBJ2-7; D perhaps matches TRBD2 (6 bases). The length of the CDR3 is 15 residues. Germline CDR1 is MNHNS and CDR2 is SASEGT. V lost 6 bases to trimming and J lost 6 bases, with 21 bases between them. The CDR3 nucleotides are TGTGCCAGCAGGCCTCCCTTTGCGGGATCGGGCGAGCAGTACTTC. Amino acids: CASRPPFAGSGEQYF.

This clonotype was recorded a few times. The J gene is TRBJ2-7, the V gene TRBV11-1, with 8 bases fitting TRBD1. The CDR3 length is 16 residues. J was trimmed by 2 bases and V by 4 bases; bases with no gene match: 10. Per germline, CDR1 SGHAT and CDR2 FQDESV (reference sequence). The CDR3 sequence: CASSSSQGAVTYEQYF. CDR3 nucleotides: TGTGCCAGCAGCTCTTCCCAGGGGGCTGTCACCTACGAGCAGTACTTC.

The genes are TRBV20-1 and TRBJ2-6, with D hard to call. The CDR3 has 14 amino acids. V lost 1 base and J 2 bases, leaving 6 bases between the germline ends. Per germline, CDR1 DFQATT and CDR2 SNEGSKA (reference sequence). CDR3 sequence reads: CSARALTGANVLTF. CDR3 DNA sequence: TGCAGTGCTAGAGCCCTTACTGGGGCCAACGTCCTGACTTTC.

The rearrangement uses TRBV21-1 and TRBJ2-7. TRBV21-1 is a recognized pseudogene. The CDR3 length is 15 residues. The CDR3 DNA follows: TGTGCCAGCAGCAAAGTCTGGCCACCGTACTACGAGCAGTACTTC. It encodes CASSKVWPPYYEQYF.

This clonotype showed up just once. The genes are TRBV29-1 and TRBJ2-3; D call uncertain. The ends were cut back, 3 bases at V and 2 bases at J, with 6 bases in the middle. This CDR3 has 12 residues. CDR1 is SQVTM, CDR2 ANQGSEA, per germline. The CDR3 loop reads CSVEGFTDTQYF. DNA for the CDR3: TGCAGCGTTGAGGGGTTCACAGATACGCAGTATTTT.

The J gene is TRBJ2-3, the V gene TRBV13, with D possibly TRBD1 on 6 matching bases. CDR3 length equals 13 residues. Per germline, CDR1 PRHDT and CDR2 FYEKMQ (reference sequence). V shed 10 bases and J shed 2 bases, with 13 bases lying between them. CDR3: CATKGTSTDTQYF. CDR3 DNA: TGTGCCACCAAGGGGACATCCACAGATACGCAGTATTTT.

The rearrangement uses TRBV30 and TRBJ2-1; D is possibly TRBD1 or TRBD2 (7 bases each). Trimming took 5 bases from V and 7 from J, leaving 12 bases between them. CDR3 length: 12 amino acids. Per the germline V gene, CDR1 is GTSNPN and CDR2 is SVGIG (reference sequence). The CDR3 reads CAWFRGGNEQFF. DNA of the CDR3: TGTGCCTGGTTCAGGGGGGGTAATGAGCAGTTCTTC.